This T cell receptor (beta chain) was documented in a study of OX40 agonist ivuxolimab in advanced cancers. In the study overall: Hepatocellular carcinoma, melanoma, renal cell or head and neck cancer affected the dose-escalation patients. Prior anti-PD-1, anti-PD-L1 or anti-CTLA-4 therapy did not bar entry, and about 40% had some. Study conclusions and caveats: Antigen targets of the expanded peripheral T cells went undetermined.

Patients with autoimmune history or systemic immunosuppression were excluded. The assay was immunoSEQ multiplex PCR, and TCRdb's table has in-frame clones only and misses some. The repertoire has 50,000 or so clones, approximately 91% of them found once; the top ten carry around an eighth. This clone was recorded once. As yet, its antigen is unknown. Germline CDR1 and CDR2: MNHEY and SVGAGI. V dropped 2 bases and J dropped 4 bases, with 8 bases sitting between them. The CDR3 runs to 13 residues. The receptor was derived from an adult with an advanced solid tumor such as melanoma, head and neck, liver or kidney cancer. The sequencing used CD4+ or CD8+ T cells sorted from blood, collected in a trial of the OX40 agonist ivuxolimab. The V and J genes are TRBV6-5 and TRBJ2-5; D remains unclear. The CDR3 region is CASSYTTGETQYF. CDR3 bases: TGTGCCAGCAGTTACACTACGGGAGAGACCCAGTACTTC.